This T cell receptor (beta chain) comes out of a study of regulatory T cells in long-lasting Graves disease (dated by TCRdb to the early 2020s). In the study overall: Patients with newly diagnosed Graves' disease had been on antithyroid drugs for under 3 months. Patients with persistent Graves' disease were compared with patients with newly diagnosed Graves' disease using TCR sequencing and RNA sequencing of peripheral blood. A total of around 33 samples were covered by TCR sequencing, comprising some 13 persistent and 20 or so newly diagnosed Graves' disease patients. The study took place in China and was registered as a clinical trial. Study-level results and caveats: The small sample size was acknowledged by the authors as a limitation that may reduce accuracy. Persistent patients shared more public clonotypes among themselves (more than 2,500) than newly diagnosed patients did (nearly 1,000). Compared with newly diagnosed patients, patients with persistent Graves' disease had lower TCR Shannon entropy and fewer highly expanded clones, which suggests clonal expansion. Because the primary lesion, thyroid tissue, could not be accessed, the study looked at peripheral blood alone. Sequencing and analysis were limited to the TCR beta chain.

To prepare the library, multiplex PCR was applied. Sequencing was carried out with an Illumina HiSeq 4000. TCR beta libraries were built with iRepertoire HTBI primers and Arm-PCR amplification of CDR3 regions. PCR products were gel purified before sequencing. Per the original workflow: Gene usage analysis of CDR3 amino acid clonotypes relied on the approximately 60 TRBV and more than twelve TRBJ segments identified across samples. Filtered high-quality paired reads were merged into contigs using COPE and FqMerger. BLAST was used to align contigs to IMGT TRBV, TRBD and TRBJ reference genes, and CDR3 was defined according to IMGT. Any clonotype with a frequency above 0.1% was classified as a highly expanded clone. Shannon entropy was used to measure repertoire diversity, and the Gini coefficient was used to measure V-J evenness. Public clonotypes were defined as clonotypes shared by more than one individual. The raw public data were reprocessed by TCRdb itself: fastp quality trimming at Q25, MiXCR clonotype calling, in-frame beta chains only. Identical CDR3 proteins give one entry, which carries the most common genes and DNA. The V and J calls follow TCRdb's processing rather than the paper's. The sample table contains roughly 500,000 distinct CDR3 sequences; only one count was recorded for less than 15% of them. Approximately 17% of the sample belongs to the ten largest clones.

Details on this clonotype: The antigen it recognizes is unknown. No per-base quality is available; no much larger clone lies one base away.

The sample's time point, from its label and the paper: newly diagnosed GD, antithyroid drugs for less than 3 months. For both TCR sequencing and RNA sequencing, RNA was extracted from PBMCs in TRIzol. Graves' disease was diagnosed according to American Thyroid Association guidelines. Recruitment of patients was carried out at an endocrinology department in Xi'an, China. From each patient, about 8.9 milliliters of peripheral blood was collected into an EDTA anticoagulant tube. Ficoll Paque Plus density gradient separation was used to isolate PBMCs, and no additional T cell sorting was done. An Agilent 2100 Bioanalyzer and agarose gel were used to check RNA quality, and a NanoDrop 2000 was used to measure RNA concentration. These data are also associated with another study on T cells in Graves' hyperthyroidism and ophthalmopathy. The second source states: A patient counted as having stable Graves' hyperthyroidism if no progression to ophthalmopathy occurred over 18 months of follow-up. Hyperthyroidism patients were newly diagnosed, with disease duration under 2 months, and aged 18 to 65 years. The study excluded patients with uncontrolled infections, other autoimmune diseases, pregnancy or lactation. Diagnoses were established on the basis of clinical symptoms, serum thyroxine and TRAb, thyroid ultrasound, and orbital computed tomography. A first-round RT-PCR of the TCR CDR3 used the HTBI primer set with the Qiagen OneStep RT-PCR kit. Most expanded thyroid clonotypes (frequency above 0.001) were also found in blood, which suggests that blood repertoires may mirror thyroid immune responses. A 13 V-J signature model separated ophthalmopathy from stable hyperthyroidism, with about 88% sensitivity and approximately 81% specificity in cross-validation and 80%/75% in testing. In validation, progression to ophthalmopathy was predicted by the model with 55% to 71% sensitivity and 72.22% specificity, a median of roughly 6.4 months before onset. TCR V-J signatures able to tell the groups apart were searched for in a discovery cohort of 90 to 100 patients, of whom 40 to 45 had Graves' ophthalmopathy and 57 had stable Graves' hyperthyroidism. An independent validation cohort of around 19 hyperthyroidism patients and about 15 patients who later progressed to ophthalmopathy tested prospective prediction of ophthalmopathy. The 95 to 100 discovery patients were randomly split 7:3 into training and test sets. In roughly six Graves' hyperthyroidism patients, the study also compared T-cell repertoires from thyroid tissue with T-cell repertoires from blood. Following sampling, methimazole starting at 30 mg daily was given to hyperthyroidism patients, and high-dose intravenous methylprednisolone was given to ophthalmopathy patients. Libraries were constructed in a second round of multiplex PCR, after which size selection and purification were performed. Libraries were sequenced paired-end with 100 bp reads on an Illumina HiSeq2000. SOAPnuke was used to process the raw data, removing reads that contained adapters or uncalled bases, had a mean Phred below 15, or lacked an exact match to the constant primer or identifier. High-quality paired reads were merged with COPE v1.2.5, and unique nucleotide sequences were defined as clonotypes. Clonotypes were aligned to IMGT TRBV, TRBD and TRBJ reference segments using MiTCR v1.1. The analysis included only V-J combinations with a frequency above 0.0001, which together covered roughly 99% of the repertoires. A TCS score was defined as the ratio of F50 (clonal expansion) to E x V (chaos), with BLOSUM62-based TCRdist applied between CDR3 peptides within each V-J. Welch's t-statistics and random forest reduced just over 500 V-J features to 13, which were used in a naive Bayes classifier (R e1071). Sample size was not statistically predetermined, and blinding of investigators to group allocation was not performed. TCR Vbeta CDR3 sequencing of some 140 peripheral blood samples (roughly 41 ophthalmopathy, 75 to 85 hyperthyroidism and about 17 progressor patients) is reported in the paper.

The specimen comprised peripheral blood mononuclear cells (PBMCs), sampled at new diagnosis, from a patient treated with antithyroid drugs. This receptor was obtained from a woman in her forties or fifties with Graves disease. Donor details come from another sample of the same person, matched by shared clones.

The nucleotide sequence reads TGCAGTGCTAGAAGACTCCCCTACGAGCAGTACTTC. Its translation reads: CSARRLPYEQYF. Here the chain combines TRBV20-1 and TRBJ2-7, with an unclear D gene assignment. There are 12 amino acids in the CDR3, from cysteine to phenylalanine inclusive. Only the CDR3 part of the read is kept: 36 bases, read in frame from the first base. According to the germline V gene (reference sequence), CDR1 reads DFQATT and CDR2 reads SNEGSKA. V drops 2 bases and J drops 2 bases, leaving 7 bases in between.